This TCR beta chain is from a study of vaccination effects on CD4 cells after COVID-19. CDR3 length: 15 amino acids. The V gene lost 2 bases and the J gene lost 5 bases, with 12 bases spanning the gap. Germline values: CDR1 LGHNA, CDR2 YSLEER. Only in-frame clones appear in the TCRdb table, and some are missing; sequencing was by immunoSEQ multiplex PCR. The data hold tens of thousands of clones, with 81% observed a single time. ViraFEST expansion of antigen-specific CD4+ T cells with viral peptide pools preceded sequencing. Subsequent to a culture period of about nine days, CD4+ T cells were isolated. The cohort was immunized with two doses of either the BNT162b2 or mRNA-1273 vaccine. Neither prior SARS-CoV-2 infection nor positive nucleocapsid antibodies were present in the vaccine recipients. As regards this clone: Antigen: not known.

This clonotype was sampled from a human donor who received a COVID-19 vaccine. Some clones in this sample may be carry-over from other donors' samples. Material: CD4+ T cells from PBMCs cultured with SARS-CoV-2 spike peptides, obtained after COVID-19 vaccination. This chain connects TRBV4-3 to TRBJ2-2; D is possibly TRBD2 (6 bases). The CDR3, as DNA: TGCGCCAGCAGCCAACAGGGAGGAGTAACCGGGGAGCTGTTTTTT. Its translation is CASSQQGGVTGELFF.